Shown below are 23 T cell receptor beta chains from a single sample sequenced in a study of T cells in Graves' hyperthyroidism and ophthalmopathy. The source material, RNA transcripts, was used to amplify TCR beta CDR3 regions. When the TCR CDR3 underwent first-round RT-PCR, the HTBI primer set was used. TCRdb processed the multiplex PCR reads anew with MiXCR; each CDR3 protein has one entry. The data show a few hundred thousand distinct CDR3 sequences, approximately 14% seen once. The sequenced sample was blood. Receptors were obtained from a woman aged 25 to 39 with Graves' hyperthyroidism.

This clonotype was seen repeatedly, ten times or more. The rearrangement joins TRBV27 to TRBJ1-1; D may be TRBD1 (5 bases). With 3 bases removed from V and 3 bases from J, the gap between germline ends came to 14 bases. Germline lookup yields CDR1 MNHEY and CDR2 SMNVEV (reference sequence). CDR3 length equals 15 residues. In DNA form, the CDR3 reads TGTGCCAGCAGTTTGAGGGCGGGGGGTTACACTGAAGCTTTCTTT. Translation: CASSLRAGGYTEAFF.

Many counts were recorded for this clonotype. V usage is TRBV6-6 and J usage is TRBJ1-5; D unclear. Germline CDR1 is MNHNY and CDR2 is SVGAGI (reference sequence). The CDR3 sequence is 15 residues long. V lost 1 base, J lost 4 bases, and 11 bases lay in between. DNA of the CDR3: TGTGCCAGCAGTTACTTAGGAGACGGTAATCAGCCCCAGCATTTT. Encoded protein: CASSYLGDGNQPQHF.

This clonotype was seen only a few times. J is TRBJ1-4 and V is TRBV2, with D tentatively TRBD1 (6 bases). The germline CDR1 and CDR2 sequences are SNHLY and FYNNEI. The CDR3 loop spans 15 amino acids. Trimming took 1 base from V and 8 from J, leaving 14 bases between them. The CDR3 region is CASSEGGQGLEKLFF. The CDR3 DNA reads TGTGCCAGCAGTGAAGGTGGCCAGGGGCTGGAAAAACTGTTTTTT.

There are a few counts of this clonotype. Given a much more abundant clone one base away, this may be a read error. V and J are TRBV14 and TRBJ1-2; 7 bases agree with TRBD1. This CDR3 contains 13 residues. CDR1 and CDR2 from the germline V gene are SGHDN and FVKESK. V was pared by 5 bases and J by 4 bases, with 4 bases of the junction left unmatched. The CDR3 DNA follows: TGTGCCAGCAGCTGGGGACAGACCTATGGCTACACCTTC. Protein sequence: CASSWGQTYGYTF. The complete variable domain, with remaining parts taken from reference TRBV14 and TRBJ1-2, reads EAGVTQFPSHSVIEKGQTVTLRCDPISGHDNLYWYRRVMGKEIKFLLHFVKESKQDESGMPNNRFLAERTGGTYSTLKVQPAELEDSGVYFCASSWGQTYGYTFGSGTRLTVV.

This clonotype was counted ten times or more. The chain recombines TRBV18 with TRBJ1-5; D is perhaps TRBD1 (5 bases). Germline CDR1 is KGHSH and CDR2 is LQKENI. This CDR3 contains 13 residues. Trimming removed 3 bases at V and 9 bases at J, with 12 bases between. DNA for the CDR3: TGTGCCAGCTCACCTCTCGTGGGGGGGCCCCAGCATTTT. It is translated as CASSPLVGGPQHF.

The chain links TRBV24-1 to TRBJ2-1; 7 nucleotides match TRBD2. V lost 9 bases, J lost 8 bases, and 6 bases stayed unmatched. The germline gives CDR1 KGHDR, CDR2 SFDVKD. CDR3 length: 12 residues. CDR3 DNA: TGTGCCACCGGGGGAGGGAAGGATGAGCAGTTCTTC. Translation: CATGGGKDEQFF.

The rearrangement joins TRBV11-3 to TRBJ1-5; D is possibly TRBD1 (6 bases). The CDR3 totals 16 residues. The germline gives CDR1 SGHNT, CDR2 YENEEA. V was clipped by 6 bases and J by 1 base, with 16 bases between them. CDR3 DNA sequence: TGTGCCAGCAGTTTTGGGGGGGGCAGCAGCAATCAGCCCCAGCATTTT. Translation: CASSFGGGSSNQPQHF.

This sequence joins TRBV6-1 and TRBJ2-7; 11 nucleotides line up with TRBD2. After removal of 5 bases from V and 5 bases from J, the junction contained 14 bases not matched to a gene. This CDR3 comprises 17 residues. Per germline, CDR1 MNHNS and CDR2 SASEGT. The CDR3 sequence: CASSRPQIAGGPHEQYF. The CDR3 nucleotides are TGTGCCAGCAGTCGCCCTCAGATAGCGGGAGGGCCACACGAGCAGTACTTC.

The chain links TRBV28 to TRBJ1-4; possibly TRBD1 for D (6 bases). The germline V and J ends were trimmed by 6 bases and 8 bases, with 19 bases remaining between them. The CDR3 runs 15 residues. Germline V gene sequence: CDR1 MDHEN, CDR2 SYDVKM. This CDR3 is CASSGGRFGSEKLFF. The CDR3 DNA sequence: TGTGCCAGCAGCGGGGGCCGGTTCGGCAGCGAAAAACTGTTTTTT.

This chain uses TRBV3-1 with TRBJ2-7; D may be TRBD2 (5 bases). CDR1 is LGHDT and CDR2 is YNNKEL in the germline V gene (reference sequence). There are 16 residues in the CDR3. The ends were cut back, 0 bases at V and 4 bases at J, with 16 bases in the middle. DNA of the CDR3: TGTGCCAGCAGCCAAGATGTACTGGGTCGGGGATACGAGCAGTACTTC. This translates into CASSQDVLGRGYEQYF.

The chain links TRBV28 to TRBJ1-5; D is unclear. Trimming took off 7 bases at V and 2 bases at J, with 12 bases between the two ends. Germline V gives CDR1 MDHEN, CDR2 SYDVKM. There are 14 residues in the CDR3. The CDR3 sequence is CASTPVWGNQPQHF. Here the CDR3 DNA reads TGTGCCAGCACCCCGGTGTGGGGCAATCAGCCCCAGCATTTT.

At least ten counts were recorded for this clonotype. V usage is TRBV10-3 and J usage is TRBJ2-2, with D maybe TRBD2 (6 bases). The germline CDR1 and CDR2 sequences are ENHRY and SYGVKD. V was clipped by 0 bases and J by 1 base, with 9 bases between them. This CDR3 contains 16 residues. CDR3 nucleotide sequence: TGTGCCATCAGTGAGTCGGAAGCGGGGAACACCGGGGAGCTGTTTTTT. Protein product: CAISESEAGNTGELFF.

This clonotype showed up many times. V is TRBV5-5 and J is TRBJ1-1; unclear D gene. CDR1 and CDR2 from the germline V gene are SGHKS and YYEKEE (reference sequence). Trimming left V 6 bases short and J 1 base short, with 10 bases between. CDR3 length: 13 amino acids. As DNA, the CDR3 is TGTGCCAGCAACCCCGGAGGGAACACTGAAGCTTTCTTT. Its protein is CASNPGGNTEAFF.

Many counts were recorded for this clonotype. In DNA, the CDR3 is TGTGCCAGCATACGTCGGCAGGGCCATGAGCAGTTCTTC. Translating it yields CASIRRQGHEQFF. The chain combines TRBV28 with TRBJ2-1; D is possibly TRBD1 (5 bases). The length of the CDR3 is 13 residues. V lost 7 bases and J 8 bases, leaving 15 bases between the germline ends. CDR1 is MDHEN and CDR2 is SYDVKM in the germline V gene.

The J gene is TRBJ1-1, the V gene TRBV10-3; D uncertain. Trimming stripped 1 base from V and 0 bases from J, with 6 bases between. Germline V gene data show CDR1 as ENHRY and CDR2 as SYGVKD. The CDR3 spans 14 residues. The CDR3 DNA reads as TGTGCCATCAGTGAGTACAGCCTGAACACTGAAGCTTTCTTT. Protein sequence: CAISEYSLNTEAFF.

CDR3 nucleotide sequence: TGTGCCAGCAGACCCACGGGCGAAGGTAGCTACACCTTC. It specifies CASRPTGEGSYTF. The rearrangement links TRBV6-1 to TRBJ1-2; no definite D call. Looked up from germline, CDR1 is MNHNS and CDR2 is SASEGT. Trimming took 6 bases from V and 9 from J, leaving 17 bases between them. CDR3 length equals 13 residues.

This clonotype was found many times. The V call is TRBV20-1, the J call TRBJ2-7; TRBD2 matches at 10 bases. Germline values: CDR1 DFQATT, CDR2 SNEGSKA (reference sequence). CDR3 length: 14 amino acids. Unmatched junction bases numbered 6, after V lost 6 bases and J lost 1 base. In DNA, the CDR3 is TGCAGTGCAAAGACTAGCGGGCCTTCCTACGAGCAGTACTTC. It translates to CSAKTSGPSYEQYF.

This clonotype came up many times. The chain combines TRBV7-2 with TRBJ2-7; 10 bases are a match to TRBD1. CDR1 and CDR2 from the germline V gene are SGHTA and FQGNSA. The CDR3 has 18 amino acids. The V and J ends lost 4 bases and 2 bases, in that order; junction bases with no gene match: 14. The CDR3 region is CASSWGTGVWPPPYEQYF. CDR3 in DNA: TGTGCCAGCAGCTGGGGGACAGGGGTATGGCCGCCGCCCTACGAGCAGTACTTC.

This clonotype has ten or more counts. This chain links TRBV20-1 with TRBJ2-3; 9 bases map to TRBD2. After removal of 2 bases from V and 1 base from J, the junction contained 10 bases not matched to a gene. The CDR3 totals 17 residues. Germline V gene data show CDR1 as DFQATT and CDR2 as SNEGSKA (reference sequence). The CDR3 DNA reads as TGCAGTGCTAGACACCTTAGCGGGAGTGGCGGCACAGATACGCAGTATTTT. Translating it yields CSARHLSGSGGTDTQYF.

This chain connects TRBV4-1 to TRBJ1-3; 7 nucleotides align to TRBD1. The CDR3 has 17 amino acids. J was trimmed by 1 base and V by 3 bases; bases with no gene match: 9. CDR1 and CDR2 (germline): MGHRA, YSYEKL. This CDR3 reads CASSQRQGTPSGNTIYF. CDR3 coding DNA: TGCGCCAGCAGCCAGAGACAGGGTACTCCATCTGGAAACACCATATATTTT.

This clonotype was seen repeatedly, ten times or more. The gene calls are TRBV3-1 and TRBJ1-5, with D possibly TRBD1 on 6 matching bases. Germline V CDR1 and CDR2: LGHDT, YNNKEL (reference sequence). The CDR3 runs 15 residues. With 1 base removed from V and 1 base from J, the gap between germline ends came to 8 bases. The CDR3 here is CASSQARGSNQPQHF. The CDR3 nucleotides are TGTGCCAGCAGCCAAGCCAGGGGAAGCAATCAGCCCCAGCATTTT. Based on the CDR3 plus reference TRBV3-1 and TRBJ1-5, the full variable domain is DTAVSQTPKYLVTQMGNDKSIKCEQNLGHDTMYWYKQDSKKFLKIMFSYNNKELIINETVPNRFSPKSPDKAHLNLHINSLELGDSAVYFCASSQARGSNQPQHFGDGTRLSIL.

This clonotype came up a few times. A junction boundary mismatches the germline segment, possibly from a read error. The chain is built from TRBV6-5 and TRBJ1-4; D ambiguous. From germline, CDR1 is MNHEY and CDR2 SVGAGI. The CDR3 is 12 amino acids. The CDR3, as DNA: TGTGCCAGCAGTTACAGGGATGAAAAACCGTTTTTT. Translation: CASSYRDEKPFF.

V usage is TRBV18 and J usage is TRBJ1-3; 9 nucleotides match TRBD1. Germline assignment: CDR1 KGHSH and CDR2 LQKENI. After removal of 4 bases from V and 0 bases from J, the junction contained 7 bases not matched to a gene. The CDR3 runs to 17 residues. The CDR3: CASSRDGTGNSGNTIYF. The CDR3 DNA is TGTGCCAGCTCACGGGATGGGACAGGGAACTCTGGAAACACCATATATTTT.